Listed below are T cell receptor beta chains from one sample, sequenced in a study of T cell changes during pregnancy in multiple sclerosis. TCRdb's copy holds only in-frame clones and misses some; the assay was immunoSEQ multiplex PCR. The sample records approximately 20,000 clones, roughly nine tenths being singletons. The input for sequencing was CD8+ T cells from peripheral blood mononuclear cells, taken after pregnancy. The receptors stem from a female donor with multiple sclerosis, enrolled in a pregnancy study. The CDR3 runs from the conserved cysteine through the conserved F or W. The D gene is left open where the match is weak. Clone sizes are given selectively: once, few, many, or a class where the clone is expanded.

cdr3_nt: TGTGCCAGCGGGGGTTGGGGGGGACGCTTACCTCAGAACACTGAAGCTTTCTTT; cdr3_aa: CASGGWGGRLPQNTEAFF; v_call: TRBV7-9; d_call: -; clone_size: -; j_call: TRBJ1-1
cdr3_nt: TGTGCCAGAAGCTTGGTGGGACAGCCACCCTACGAGCAGTACTTC; cdr3_aa: CARSLVGQPPYEQYF; v_call: TRBV5-3; d_call: TRBD1; clone_size: -; j_call: TRBJ2-7
cdr3_nt: TGTGCCAGCAGCTTAACTAGCGGCCATTTCAATGAGCAGTTCTTC; cdr3_aa: CASSLTSGHFNEQFF; v_call: TRBV5-6; d_call: TRBD2; clone_size: -; j_call: TRBJ2-1
cdr3_nt: TGTGCCAGTAGTATGGCAGGGGGCTTGACGACTGAAGCTTTCTTT; cdr3_aa: CASSMAGGLTTEAFF; v_call: TRBV19; d_call: TRBD1; clone_size: -; j_call: TRBJ1-1
cdr3_nt: TGTGCCAGCAGCTTGGGGCTAGCGGGAAACACCGGGGAGCTGTTTTTT; cdr3_aa: CASSLGLAGNTGELFF; v_call: TRBV5-6; d_call: TRBD2; clone_size: -; j_call: TRBJ2-2
cdr3_nt: TGTGCCAGTAGCCCCACAGTCCTGGGACAGGGGGCGGATATCGGGGAGCTGTTTTTT; cdr3_aa: CASSPTVLGQGADIGELFF; v_call: TRBV19; d_call: TRBD1; clone_size: -; j_call: TRBJ2-2
cdr3_nt: TGTGCCAGCAGCATGCCGGGACAGGGGGCCTACGAGCAGTACTTC; cdr3_aa: CASSMPGQGAYEQYF; v_call: TRBV4-2; d_call: TRBD1; clone_size: once; j_call: TRBJ2-7
cdr3_nt: TGTGCCAGCAGTTTTGGGGACAACTACGAGCAGTACTTC; cdr3_aa: CASSFGDNYEQYF; v_call: TRBV27; d_call: -; clone_size: -; j_call: TRBJ2-7
cdr3_nt: TGTGCCAGCAGCTTAGGGTTTGCTTTAATCTGGACTAGCGGGAGTCTCAATGAGCAGTTCTTC; cdr3_aa: CASSLGFALIWTSGSLNEQFF; v_call: TRBV7-8; d_call: TRBD2; clone_size: -; j_call: TRBJ2-1
cdr3_nt: TGTGCCACAGCCGAGGGGAGGGGGGCGCTGACTAACTATGGCTACACCTTC; cdr3_aa: CATAEGRGALTNYGYTF; v_call: TRBV27; d_call: -; clone_size: -; j_call: TRBJ1-2
cdr3_nt: TGTGCCAGTTCAGGACTAGCGGGAAGTAACGAGCAGTACTTC; cdr3_aa: CASSGLAGSNEQYF; v_call: TRBV27; d_call: TRBD2; clone_size: -; j_call: TRBJ2-7
cdr3_nt: TGTGCCATCAGTGAGTCTAGCGGGAGCGAGTCCTCGGCCAAAAACATTCAGTACTTC; cdr3_aa: CAISESSGSESSAKNIQYF; v_call: TRBV10-3; d_call: TRBD2; clone_size: -; j_call: TRBJ2-4
cdr3_nt: TGTGCCAGCAGCTCCGGGACAGACAGGGCCGGTGAAGCTTTCTTT; cdr3_aa: CASSSGTDRAGEAFF; v_call: TRBV7-9; d_call: TRBD1; clone_size: -; j_call: TRBJ1-1
cdr3_nt: TGTGCCAGTAGTATAGGGAACAGGGGGTTAGTCGACGAGCAGTACTTC; cdr3_aa: CASSIGNRGLVDEQYF; v_call: TRBV19; d_call: TRBD1; clone_size: -; j_call: TRBJ2-7
cdr3_nt: TGTGCCAGCAGCCCCAGGACGGGAACTGAAGCTTTCTTT; cdr3_aa: CASSPRTGTEAFF; v_call: TRBV5-8; d_call: -; clone_size: -; j_call: TRBJ1-1
cdr3_nt: TGTGCCATCAGTGTCCGGACAGGGGGTATGAACACTGAAGCTTTCTTT; cdr3_aa: CAISVRTGGMNTEAFF; v_call: TRBV10-3; d_call: TRBD1; clone_size: -; j_call: TRBJ1-1
cdr3_nt: TGCAGCGTAAGGGCAGGGGGTGGCGAAAAACTGTTTTTT; cdr3_aa: CSVRAGGGEKLFF; v_call: TRBV29-1; d_call: TRBD1; clone_size: -; j_call: TRBJ1-4
cdr3_nt: TGTGCCAGCAGCTTATGGGGTATCGGGGACTACGAGCAGTACTTC; cdr3_aa: CASSLWGIGDYEQYF; v_call: TRBV7-3; d_call: -; clone_size: -; j_call: TRBJ2-7
cdr3_nt: TGTGCCAGCAGTTCTAGGAGCGGGAGTGGCTACAATGAGCAGTTCTTC; cdr3_aa: CASSSRSGSGYNEQFF; v_call: TRBV7-9; d_call: TRBD2; clone_size: -; j_call: TRBJ2-1
cdr3_nt: TGTGCCAGCAGTCCCGGGACTAGGGGCGAGCAGTACTTC; cdr3_aa: CASSPGTRGEQYF; v_call: TRBV6-5; d_call: TRBD2; clone_size: -; j_call: TRBJ2-7
cdr3_nt: TGTGCCAGCAGCTTAGTAGGACAGGGGTACAATGAGCAGTTCTTC; cdr3_aa: CASSLVGQGYNEQFF; v_call: TRBV11-2; d_call: TRBD1; clone_size: -; j_call: TRBJ2-1
cdr3_nt: TGTGCCATCATTCCTACCAGGGTAACTAATGAAAAACTGTTTTTT; cdr3_aa: CAIIPTRVTNEKLFF; v_call: TRBV10-3; d_call: -; clone_size: -; j_call: TRBJ1-4
cdr3_nt: TGTGCCAGCAGCGCCGGGACTAGCGGGTACAATGAGCAGTTCTTC; cdr3_aa: CASSAGTSGYNEQFF; v_call: TRBV6-4; d_call: TRBD2; clone_size: many; j_call: TRBJ2-1
cdr3_nt: TGTGCTAGTGGACGAACTAGCGGGAGCACTTACGAGCAGTACTTC; cdr3_aa: CASGRTSGSTYEQYF; v_call: TRBV12-5; d_call: TRBD2; clone_size: -; j_call: TRBJ2-7
cdr3_nt: TGTGCCAGCAGTTACCGGACAGGGGGAGAGACCCAGTACTTC; cdr3_aa: CASSYRTGGETQYF; v_call: TRBV28; d_call: TRBD1; clone_size: -; j_call: TRBJ2-5
cdr3_nt: TGCGCCAGCAGCCAAGTGGCGGCAGGGAACTCCTACAATGAGCAGTTCTTC; cdr3_aa: CASSQVAAGNSYNEQFF; v_call: TRBV4-3; d_call: -; clone_size: -; j_call: TRBJ2-1
cdr3_nt: TGTGCCAGCAGCCTGGAGGGGACAGGGGGCCTGAACACTGAAGCTTTCTTT; cdr3_aa: CASSLEGTGGLNTEAFF; v_call: TRBV11-2; d_call: TRBD1; clone_size: -; j_call: TRBJ1-1
cdr3_nt: TGTGCCAGCAGATCAGGGGCTACCATTAATCAGCCCCAGCATTTT; cdr3_aa: CASRSGATINQPQHF; v_call: TRBV6-5; d_call: -; clone_size: -; j_call: TRBJ1-5
cdr3_nt: TGTGCCAGCGCCTTAGCGGACTCCTACAATGAGCAGTTCTTC; cdr3_aa: CASALADSYNEQFF; v_call: TRBV19; d_call: -; clone_size: -; j_call: TRBJ2-1
cdr3_nt: TGTGCCAGCAGTGACGGGCGGGGAGACACAGATACGCAGTATTTT; cdr3_aa: CASSDGRGDTDTQYF; v_call: TRBV6-4; d_call: -; clone_size: once; j_call: TRBJ2-3
cdr3_nt: TGTGCCAGCAGCCGGACAACTCGACCGGGGGAGCTGTTTTTT; cdr3_aa: CASSRTTRPGELFF; v_call: TRBV7-2; d_call: -; clone_size: -; j_call: TRBJ2-2
cdr3_nt: TGTGCGAGTAAGCCCCCGCGGGGGGTGAGCACTGAAGCTTTCTTT; cdr3_aa: CASKPPRGVSTEAFF; v_call: TRBV19; d_call: -; clone_size: -; j_call: TRBJ1-1
cdr3_nt: TGTGCCAGCAGCCCCACAGGGATGGGGATTTTTCACTACGAGCAGTACTTC; cdr3_aa: CASSPTGMGIFHYEQYF; v_call: TRBV28; d_call: -; clone_size: once; j_call: TRBJ2-7
cdr3_nt: TGTGCCAGCAGTGCCCTGGGGCTAGCGGTCCGGGAGACCCAGTACTTC; cdr3_aa: CASSALGLAVRETQYF; v_call: TRBV27; d_call: TRBD2; clone_size: -; j_call: TRBJ2-5
cdr3_nt: TGTGCCACCATCGGACCCGGACAGGACGGCTCTGGAAACACCATATATTTT; cdr3_aa: CATIGPGQDGSGNTIYF; v_call: TRBV5-8; d_call: TRBD1; clone_size: -; j_call: TRBJ1-3
cdr3_nt: TGTGCCAGCAGCCCTGCGGGAGCGGATGAGCAGTTCTTC; cdr3_aa: CASSPAGADEQFF; v_call: TRBV7-9; d_call: TRBD2; clone_size: -; j_call: TRBJ2-1
cdr3_nt: TGTGCCAGCAGACCGGGACAGGACTATTCACCCCTCCACTTT; cdr3_aa: CASRPGQDYSPLHF; v_call: TRBV6-5; d_call: TRBD1; clone_size: once; j_call: TRBJ1-6
cdr3_nt: TGCGCCAGCAGCCAAGGGGCAACGAACACTGAAGCTTTCTTT; cdr3_aa: CASSQGATNTEAFF; v_call: TRBV4-1; d_call: -; clone_size: -; j_call: TRBJ1-1
cdr3_nt: TGTGCCAGCAGCCTGGAGGGACTAGCGGGCCCGGAGGTTTACAATGAGCAGTTCTTC; cdr3_aa: CASSLEGLAGPEVYNEQFF; v_call: TRBV9; d_call: TRBD2; clone_size: -; j_call: TRBJ2-1
cdr3_nt: TGTGCCAGCTCCTCCACCGGACTAGCATTTTACAATGAGCAGTTCTTC; cdr3_aa: CASSSTGLAFYNEQFF; v_call: TRBV9; d_call: TRBD2; clone_size: -; j_call: TRBJ2-1
cdr3_nt: TGTGCCAGTAGTATATCTTCTAGCTGGGGAAGCACAGATACGCAGTATTTT; cdr3_aa: CASSISSSWGSTDTQYF; v_call: TRBV19; d_call: -; clone_size: -; j_call: TRBJ2-3
cdr3_nt: TGTGCCAGCAGCTCCGGGACTAGCGGGAGAAGGGGCACCGGGGAGCTGTTTTTT; cdr3_aa: CASSSGTSGRRGTGELFF; v_call: TRBV5-4; d_call: TRBD2; clone_size: -; j_call: TRBJ2-2
cdr3_nt: TGTGCCAGCAGCTTATGGCACAAAAACTATGGCTACACCTTC; cdr3_aa: CASSLWHKNYGYTF; v_call: TRBV7-9; d_call: -; clone_size: -; j_call: TRBJ1-2
cdr3_nt: TGTGCCAGCAGCCCCCACGGGGGGGGCGAGCAGTACTTC; cdr3_aa: CASSPHGGGEQYF; v_call: TRBV7-7; d_call: TRBD2; clone_size: -; j_call: TRBJ2-7